The 15 T cell receptor beta chains below were found in one sample sequenced in a study of blood T cell repertoires in COVID-19. Clones were read by immunoSEQ multiplex PCR, and TCRdb kept only the in-frame ones, dropping some. The profile shows around 430,000 clones, around nine tenths of them singletons. Material: PBMCs or T cells enriched from blood (not recorded which). The receptor source for this set is a woman aged 50 to 60 who had recovered from COVID-19.

The chain couples TRBV28 to TRBJ1-5; D is undetermined. Germline CDR1 and CDR2: MDHEN and SYDVKM. Trimming removed 5 bases from V and 1 base from J, with 9 bases in between. This CDR3 is built from 14 residues. The CDR3 DNA reads TGTGCCAGCAGTCTACAGCCGAGCAATCAGCCCCAGCATTTT. Protein: CASSLQPSNQPQHF.

In the case of this clone: Other DNA sequences in this sample translate to the same CDR3. The rearrangement uses TRBV4-1 and TRBJ1-1; 7 bases map to TRBD1. The CDR3 totals 14 residues. Germline CDR1 and CDR2: MGHRA and YSYEKL. J gave up 5 bases and V 1 base, and 4 bases lay outside the gene matches. The CDR3 spells CASSQVSGGTEAFF. CDR3 nucleotide sequence: TGCGCCAGCAGCCAAGTGTCAGGGGGAACTGAAGCTTTCTTT.

This rearrangement joins TRBV27 to TRBJ1-2, with a tentative D call TRBD1 (5 bases). V lost 6 bases, J lost 3 bases, and 14 bases lay in between. CDR3 length equals 14 residues. Germline V gene data show CDR1 as MNHEY and CDR2 as SMNVEV (reference sequence). CDR3 region: CASSGGVADYGYTF. CDR3 DNA sequence: TGTGCCAGCAGCGGGGGGGTGGCGGACTATGGCTACACCTTC.

The CDR3 DNA follows: TGTGCCGGGCAGGGAAATGGAAACACCATATATTTT. It translates to CAGQGNGNTIYF. The rearrangement uses TRBV19 and TRBJ1-3, with a weak D call TRBD1 (5 bases). Germline V gene data show CDR1 as LNHDA and CDR2 as SQIVND (reference sequence). CDR3 length: 12 residues. The ends were cut back, 11 bases at V and 3 bases at J, with 11 bases in the middle.

This chain joins TRBV28 and TRBJ1-2; the match to TRBD1 covers 7 bases. The CDR3 extends over 14 amino acids. CDR1 and CDR2 (germline): MDHEN, SYDVKM. Trimming took 5 bases from V and 4 from J; bases not matched to a gene: 7. This CDR3 reads CASSPDRTAYGYTF. CDR3 nucleotides: TGTGCCAGCAGTCCGGACAGGACGGCCTATGGCTACACCTTC.

The rearrangement joins TRBV7-2 to TRBJ1-2; 9 nucleotides agree with TRBD1. CDR3 length: 13 residues. J lost 5 bases, V lost 4 bases, and 2 bases had no gene match. Germline V gives CDR1 SGHTA, CDR2 FQGNSA. In nucleotides, the CDR3 is TGTGCCAGCAGCTCGGACAGGGGATATGGCTACACCTTC. This encodes CASSSDRGYGYTF.

The chain is built from TRBV4-3 and TRBJ2-7; 9 bases align to TRBD1. Germline values: CDR1 LGHNA, CDR2 YSLEER. This CDR3 is 16 amino acids long. Trimming at V came to 0 bases and at J to 5 bases, leaving 8 bases not matched to a gene. The CDR3, as DNA: TGCGCCAGCAGCCAAGATATCGGGACAGGGAGGAACGAGCAGTACTTC. Translating it yields CASSQDIGTGRNEQYF.

The DNA for the CDR3 is TGTGCCAGCAGTCGGGACACCGATCAGCCCCAGCATTTT. This translates into CASSRDTDQPQHF. V gene TRBV2 combines with J gene TRBJ1-5, with D possibly being TRBD1 (6 bases). Germline assignment: CDR1 SNHLY and CDR2 FYNNEI. V shed 5 bases and J shed 5 bases, with 10 bases lying between them. The CDR3 loop spans 13 amino acids.

This chain uses TRBV3-1 (or the pseudogene TRBV3-2) with TRBJ1-2; D perhaps matches TRBD1 (6 bases). CDR3 length: 13 residues. Trimming removed 4 bases at V and 8 bases at J, with 14 bases between. The germline V gene has CDR1 LGHDT and CDR2 YNNKEL (reference sequence). CDR3 in DNA: TGTGCCAGCAGCCCTCAGGGGATGTGGGGCTACACCTTC. Its translation is CASSPQGMWGYTF.

CDR3 residues: CASSPQRGGTSGGHEQFF. The CDR3 DNA sequence: TGTGCCAGCAGCCCACAACGCGGAGGGACTAGCGGGGGCCATGAGCAGTTCTTC. The chain links TRBV7-9 to TRBJ2-1, with 14 bases fitting TRBD2. The CDR3 sequence is 18 residues long. The V segment lost 5 bases and the J segment 8 bases; nucleotides outside the gene matches: 14. Germline CDR1 SEHNR, CDR2 FQNEAQ (reference sequence).

The chain links TRBV9 to TRBJ1-1; D remains unclear. This CDR3 spans 14 amino acids. Trimming left V 2 bases short and J 2 bases short, with 10 bases between. Germline loops: CDR1 SGDLS, CDR2 YYNGEE. The CDR3 bases are TGTGCCAGCAGCGTGAACGAGATAAACACTGAAGCTTTCTTT. Its translation is CASSVNEINTEAFF.

In this sample, this clone turned up a few times. This rearrangement joins TRBV2 to TRBJ2-1; possible D gene TRBD1, 7 bases. V gave up 6 bases and J gave up 8 bases, with 20 bases separating them. Germline CDR1 SNHLY, CDR2 FYNNEI. The CDR3 runs to 15 residues. The CDR3 here is CASSARGASSHEQFF. Written as DNA, the CDR3 is TGTGCCAGCAGCGCCAGGGGGGCGTCCAGCCATGAGCAGTTCTTC.

This clone was seen once. J is TRBJ2-3 and V is TRBV5-1; possibly TRBD2 for D (6 bases). The CDR3 has 16 amino acids. Germline V gives CDR1 SGHRS, CDR2 YFSETQ. V was trimmed by 0 bases and J by 5 bases, leaving 16 bases between them. Here the CDR3 DNA reads TGCGCCAGCAGCTTGGTTCTCCGGGGGAAAGGAGATACGCAGTATTTT. Translated, it gives CASSLVLRGKGDTQYF.

The chain employs TRBV19 and TRBJ2-7, with unresolved D. Per the germline V gene, CDR1 is LNHDA and CDR2 is SQIVND (reference sequence). Trimming took off 6 bases at V and 1 base at J, with 10 bases between the two ends. The CDR3 covers 13 residues. The CDR3 loop is CASRQANSYEQYF. CDR3 sequence (DNA): TGTGCCAGTAGGCAGGCAAATTCCTACGAGCAGTACTTC.

The chain carries TRBV28 and TRBJ2-5, with D uncertain. This CDR3 is built from 14 residues. Germline CDR1 MDHEN, CDR2 SYDVKM. The V end was cut by 6 bases, the J end by 0 bases, with 11 bases between. CDR3 bases: TGTGCCAGCAGCCGACAAACGTACCAAGAGACCCAGTACTTC. Translated, it gives CASSRQTYQETQYF. The full variable domain, rest sourced from reference TRBV28 and TRBJ2-5, is DVKVTQSSRYLVKRTGEKVFLECVQDMDHENMFWYRQDPGLGLRLIYFSYDVKMKEKGDIPEGYSVSREKKERFSLILESASTNQTSMYLCASSRQTYQETQYFGPGTRLLVL.